A selection of T cell receptor beta chains follows, all from one sample in a study of cytomegalovirus exposure and HLA in healthy donors. Only in-frame clones appear in the TCRdb table, and some are missing; sequencing was by immunoSEQ multiplex PCR. This sample's table reports around 210,000 clones. The sequencing input was PBMCs. These receptors all come from a girl under 10 years old in good health and CMV-seropositive. Both conserved end residues are part of each CDR3. D genes are given only for firm matches.

j_gene: TRBJ2-7; v_gene: TRBV20-1; d_gene: .; CDR3aa: CSARQKYEQYF; CDR3nt: TGCAGTGCTAGACAGAAATACGAGCAGTACTTC
j_gene: TRBJ2-7; v_gene: TRBV7-6; d_gene: TRBD2; CDR3aa: CASSRGTSGLFYEQYF; CDR3nt: TGTGCCAGCAGCCGGGGGACTAGCGGTTTGTTTTACGAGCAGTACTTC
j_gene: TRBJ2-2; v_gene: TRBV4-1; d_gene: .; CDR3aa: CASSPADRNTGELFF; CDR3nt: TGCGCCAGCAGCCCAGCAGACAGGAACACCGGGGAGCTGTTTTTT
j_gene: TRBJ2-7; v_gene: TRBV10-3; d_gene: TRBD2; CDR3aa: CAISDLLAGGSTEQYF; CDR3nt: TGTGCCATCAGTGATTTACTAGCGGGAGGTTCAACCGAGCAGTACTTC
j_gene: TRBJ1-1; v_gene: TRBV28; d_gene: .; CDR3aa: CASSSTVTEAFF; CDR3nt: TGTGCCAGCAGCTCAACAGTCACTGAAGCTTTCTTT
j_gene: TRBJ1-1; v_gene: TRBV10-3; d_gene: .; CDR3aa: CAISRQAPTTEAFF; CDR3nt: TGTGCCATCAGTCGACAGGCTCCCACCACTGAAGCTTTCTTT
j_gene: TRBJ2-7; v_gene: TRBV28; d_gene: .; CDR3aa: CASSTAGQRYEQYF; CDR3nt: TGTGCCAGCAGTACCGCCGGACAGCGCTACGAGCAGTACTTC
j_gene: TRBJ2-4; v_gene: TRBV28; d_gene: .; CDR3aa: CASSPSLAKNIQYF; CDR3nt: TGTGCCAGCAGTCCCTCCTTAGCCAAAAACATTCAGTACTTC
j_gene: TRBJ2-1; v_gene: TRBV10-3; d_gene: .; CDR3aa: CAISDGGYNEQFF; CDR3nt: TGTGCCATCAGTGATGGGGGGTACAATGAGCAGTTCTTC
j_gene: TRBJ1-6; v_gene: TRBV27; d_gene: .; CDR3aa: CASRSGTLLHF; CDR3nt: TGTGCCAGCAGGTCCGGGACTCTCCTCCACTTT
j_gene: TRBJ1-5; v_gene: TRBV7-9; d_gene: .; CDR3aa: CASSPQNRAPQHF; CDR3nt: TGTGCCAGCAGCCCCCAAAACAGGGCGCCCCAGCATTTT
j_gene: TRBJ2-1; v_gene: TRBV6-6; d_gene: TRBD2; CDR3aa: CASRGNRLAGLNEQFF; CDR3nt: TGTGCCAGCAGGGGAAATCGACTAGCGGGATTAAATGAGCAGTTCTTC
j_gene: TRBJ2-7; v_gene: TRBV11-3; d_gene: TRBD2; CDR3aa: CASSLVGGTEQYF; CDR3nt: TGTGCCAGCAGCTTAGTGGGGGGGACCGAGCAGTACTTC
j_gene: TRBJ1-4; v_gene: TRBV27; d_gene: TRBD1; CDR3aa: CASSLSRPGQGTNEKLFF; CDR3nt: TGTGCCAGCAGTCTTTCACGCCCGGGACAGGGAACTAATGAAAAACTGTTTTTT
j_gene: TRBJ1-2; v_gene: TRBV10-3; d_gene: .; CDR3aa: CAISVGHGDGYTF; CDR3nt: TGTGCCATCAGTGTGGGGCATGGGGATGGCTACACCTTC
j_gene: TRBJ2-7; v_gene: TRBV28; d_gene: .; CDR3aa: CASSQGAYEQYF; CDR3nt: TGTGCCAGCAGCCAAGGGGCTTACGAGCAGTACTTC
j_gene: TRBJ2-7; v_gene: TRBV7-2; d_gene: TRBD1; CDR3aa: CASSLGQGVEQYF; CDR3nt: TGTGCCAGCAGCCTCGGACAGGGCGTCGAGCAGTACTTC
j_gene: TRBJ1-2; v_gene: TRBV28; d_gene: TRBD1; CDR3aa: CASREHRGRGGYTF; CDR3nt: TGTGCCAGCAGAGAGCACAGGGGGCGCGGTGGCTACACCTTC
j_gene: TRBJ1-1; v_gene: TRBV19; d_gene: .; CDR3aa: CASSSPGNRPPKAFF; CDR3nt: TGTGCCAGTAGTTCCCCAGGTAACAGGCCCCCAAAAGCTTTCTTT
j_gene: TRBJ1-2; v_gene: TRBV5-6; d_gene: .; CDR3aa: CASSLVGREDGYTF; CDR3nt: TGTGCCAGCAGCTTGGTAGGGAGGGAGGATGGCTACACCTTC
j_gene: TRBJ2-7; v_gene: TRBV7-8; d_gene: .; CDR3aa: CASSLAPTVSYEQYF; CDR3nt: TGTGCCAGCAGCTTAGCCCCGACTGTCTCCTACGAGCAGTACTTC